One and the same sample provided the 5 T cell receptor beta chains below, sequenced in a study of OX40 agonist ivuxolimab in advanced cancers. Assay: immunoSEQ multiplex PCR; the TCRdb copy retains only in-frame clones and omits some. The repertoire holds tens of thousands of clones, with around 85% as singletons. This specimen consisted of CD4+ or CD8+ T cells sorted from blood, obtained in a trial of the OX40 agonist ivuxolimab. The receptors were gathered from an adult with an advanced solid tumor such as melanoma, head and neck, liver or kidney cancer.

The chain joins TRBV10-1 to TRBJ1-5; a possible D gene is TRBD1 (5 bases). Trimming took 3 bases from V and 2 from J, leaving 26 bases between them. Germline CDR1 and CDR2: WNHNN and SYGVQD (reference sequence). CDR3 length: 20 residues. The CDR3 nucleotides are TGCGCCAGCAGTGACCCCCCCGGCTTATTGGGGGATGGAGGCAATCAGCCCCAGCATTTT. Its translation is CASSDPPGLLGDGGNQPQHF.

This clone was observed a handful of times. V is TRBV18 and J is TRBJ2-2; the D gene is possibly TRBD1 (6 bases). Looked up from germline, CDR1 is KGHSH and CDR2 is LQKENI. CDR3 length equals 17 residues. V was shortened by 3 bases and J by 0 bases, with 14 bases between the two germline ends. In DNA form, the CDR3 reads TGTGCCAGCTCACCGACTTACAGGGAAACGAACACCGGGGAGCTGTTTTTT. Translation: CASSPTYRETNTGELFF. Filled out from reference TRBV18 and TRBJ2-2, the complete variable domain reads NAGVMQNPRHLVRRRGQEARLRCSPMKGHSHVYWYRQLPEEGLKFMVYLQKENIIDESGMPKERFSAEFPKEGPSILRIQQVVRGDSAAYFCASSPTYRETNTGELFFGEGSRLTVL.

V and J are TRBV13 and TRBJ1-4, with D perhaps TRBD1 (6 bases). This CDR3 region has 13 residues. The V end lost 2 bases, the J end lost 8 bases, and 9 bases lay between the germline ends. Germline V lookup: CDR1 PRHDT, CDR2 FYEKMQ (reference sequence). The DNA for the CDR3 is TGTGCCAGCAGCTTAACAGGGAAAGAAAAACTGTTTTTT. Its translation: CASSLTGKEKLFF. Full variable domain (remainder filled in from reference TRBV13 and TRBJ1-4): AAGVIQSPRHLIKEKRETATLKCYPIPRHDTVYWYQQGPGQDPQFLISFYEKMQSDKGSIPDRFSAQQFSDYHSELNMSSLELGDSALYFCASSLTGKEKLFFGSGTQLSVL.

The rearrangement uses TRBV30 and TRBJ1-5; 7 bases align to TRBD1. The J segment lost 1 base and the V segment lost 3 bases, leaving 9 bases of the junction unmatched. Germline CDR1 GTSNPN, CDR2 SVGIG (reference sequence). The length of the CDR3 is 16 residues. CDR3: CAWSRLGQVSNQPQHF. The CDR3 nucleotides read TGTGCCTGGAGCAGACTCGGACAGGTCAGCAATCAGCCCCAGCATTTT.

The chain uses TRBV10-1 and TRBJ2-1, with D possibly matching TRBD2 (6 bases). V lost 6 bases and J lost 16, with 22 bases in between. Germline V gene data show CDR1 as WNHNN and CDR2 as SYGVQD (reference sequence). The CDR3 has 13 amino acids. The DNA for the CDR3 is TGCGCCAGCAGCGGGGACTCCGAGGCTCCATTTTTCTTC. Residues: CASSGDSEAPFFF.